A selection of T cell receptor beta chains follows, all from one sample in a study of blood T cell repertoires in COVID-19. The protocol was immunoSEQ multiplex PCR, while the TCRdb copy is restricted to in-frame clones and leaves out a portion. The sample consists of just over 65,000 clones, around 86% of them appearing once. Sample: peripheral blood. Source of these receptors: a man younger than 45 with acute or convalescent COVID-19. Each CDR3 is given with its conserved first and last residue. D genes are given only for firm matches. For some rows the clone size is stated as once, few or many, or as a class when expanded; others skip it.

clone_size d_call j_call v_call cdr3_nt cdr3_aa
- - TRBJ1-1 TRBV28 TGTGCCAGCAGTCCACAGGTGACTTACACTGAAGCTTTCTTT CASSPQVTYTEAFF
- - TRBJ2-7 TRBV24-1 TGTGCCACCAGTGATCCCCGACCCGGGGGTCAGTACGAGCAGTACTTC CATSDPRPGGQYEQYF
few - TRBJ2-2 TRBV5-1 TGCGCCAGCAGCTTTTTGGGGCCGAACACCGGGGAGCTGTTTTTT CASSFLGPNTGELFF
- - TRBJ2-7 TRBV18 TGTGCCAGCTCACCTACAGGAGACGAGCAGTACTTC CASSPTGDEQYF
- TRBD2 TRBJ2-1 TRBV4-1 TGCGCCAGCAGCCAAGTCGGGGGGGTAACCTACAATGAGCAGTTCTTC CASSQVGGVTYNEQFF
- - TRBJ1-4 TRBV15 TGTGCCACCAGCGGGATTGGGCAGGGTAATGAAAAACTGTTTTTT CATSGIGQGNEKLFF
- TRBD2 TRBJ2-7 TRBV5-5 TGTGCCAGCAGCTTGGGTTTGGCCGGGACTAGCCGCCTTGCGCAGTACTTC CASSLGLAGTSRLAQYF
- TRBD2 TRBJ2-7 TRBV4-3 TGCGCCAGCAGCCGTAGCGGGTCGAGCTCCTACGAGCAGTACTTC CASSRSGSSSYEQYF
few TRBD2 TRBJ2-7 TRBV4-3 TGCGCCAGCAGCCCCAATGGAGCGGGAAGGCACTACGAGCAGTACTTC CASSPNGAGRHYEQYF
once - TRBJ1-1 TRBV5-5 TGTGCCAGCAGTTCCGGGTCTCATGAAGCTTTCTTT CASSSGSHEAFF
- - TRBJ2-7 TRBV7-9 TGTGCCAGCAGCCGACAGGATCTAATCTACGAGCAGTACTTC CASSRQDLIYEQYF
once - TRBJ1-1 TRBV28 TGTGCCAGCAGCCCTAAAGTCGGTCCCCAAACGGGCACTGAAGCTTTCTTT CASSPKVGPQTGTEAFF
- TRBD2 TRBJ2-5 TRBV6-2/TRBV6-3 TGTGCCAGCAGTTACGCGCTAGCGGGAGTAGCCCGGTACTTC CASSYALAGVARYF
- TRBD1 TRBJ1-1 TRBV7-2 TGTGCCAGCACTAGTGGGACAGCGTTTGCCAACACTGAAGCTTTCTTT CASTSGTAFANTEAFF
- - TRBJ1-4 TRBV7-2 TGTGCCAGCAGCTTGAGCCCCAATGAAAAACTGTTTTTT CASSLSPNEKLFF
- TRBD1 TRBJ2-7 TRBV29-1 TGCAGCGTTGATGACAGGGACCACGAGCAGTACTTC CSVDDRDHEQYF
few - TRBJ1-3 TRBV21-1 TGTGCCAGGCCACTAGGGGGCTTGAGAAACACCATATATTTT CARPLGGLRNTIYF
few - TRBJ2-7 TRBV28 TGTGCCAGCACCACCCAGACAGGTTACTCCTACGAGCAGTACTTC CASTTQTGYSYEQYF